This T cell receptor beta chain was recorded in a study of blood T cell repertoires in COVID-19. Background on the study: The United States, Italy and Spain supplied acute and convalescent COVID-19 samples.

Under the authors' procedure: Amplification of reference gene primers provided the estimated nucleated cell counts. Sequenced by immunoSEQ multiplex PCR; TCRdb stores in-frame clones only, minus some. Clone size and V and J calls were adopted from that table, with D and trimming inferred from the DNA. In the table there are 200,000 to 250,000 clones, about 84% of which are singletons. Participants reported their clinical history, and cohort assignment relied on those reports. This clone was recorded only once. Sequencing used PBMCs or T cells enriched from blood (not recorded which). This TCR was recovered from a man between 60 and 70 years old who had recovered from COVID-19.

The CDR3 here is CASSLSRNTEAFF. CDR3 sequence (DNA): TGTGCCAGCAGCTTAAGTAGGAACACTGAAGCTTTCTTT. The rearrangement links TRBV7-3 to TRBJ1-1; D uncertain. The CDR3 consists of 13 residues. The V end was cut by 1 base, the J end by 1 base, with 4 bases between. Germline V CDR1 and CDR2: SGHTA, FQGTGA. The complete variable domain, with remaining parts taken from reference TRBV7-3 and TRBJ1-1, reads GAGVSQTPSNKVTEKGKYVELRCDPISGHTALYWYRQSLGQGPEFLIYFQGTGAADDSGLPNDRFFAVRPEGSVSTLKIQRTERGDSAVYLCASSLSRNTEAFFGQGTRLTVV.